This TCR beta chain was recovered during a study of blood T cell repertoires in COVID-19. Study in general: From the United States, Italy and Spain came samples of acute and convalescent COVID-19. T cells, B-cell-depleted T cells, or PBMCs provided the cDNA or gDNA that served as material.

In the original processing: Reference gene primer amplification yielded estimated nucleated cell counts. Here immunoSEQ multiplex PCR was the method, and the copy in TCRdb shows in-frame clones only, minus some. V and J calls and clone size follow that table, whereas D and trimming were derived from the DNA. Of 150,000 to 200,000 clones in the sample, under 95% were seen once. V dropped 3 bases and J dropped 5; count of bases not matched to a gene: 8. The CDR3 consists of 16 residues. The germline V gene encodes CDR1 LGHNT and CDR2 FRNRAP. This TCR was sampled from a man aged 55 to 70 with active or convalescent COVID-19. The chain employs TRBV12-5 and TRBJ2-2; TRBD1 aligns across 8 bases. The sequenced material came from peripheral blood. CDR3 loop: CASGLPGTGRTGELFF. The CDR3, as DNA: TGTGCTAGTGGTTTACCAGGGACAGGACGGACCGGGGAGCTGTTTTTT.